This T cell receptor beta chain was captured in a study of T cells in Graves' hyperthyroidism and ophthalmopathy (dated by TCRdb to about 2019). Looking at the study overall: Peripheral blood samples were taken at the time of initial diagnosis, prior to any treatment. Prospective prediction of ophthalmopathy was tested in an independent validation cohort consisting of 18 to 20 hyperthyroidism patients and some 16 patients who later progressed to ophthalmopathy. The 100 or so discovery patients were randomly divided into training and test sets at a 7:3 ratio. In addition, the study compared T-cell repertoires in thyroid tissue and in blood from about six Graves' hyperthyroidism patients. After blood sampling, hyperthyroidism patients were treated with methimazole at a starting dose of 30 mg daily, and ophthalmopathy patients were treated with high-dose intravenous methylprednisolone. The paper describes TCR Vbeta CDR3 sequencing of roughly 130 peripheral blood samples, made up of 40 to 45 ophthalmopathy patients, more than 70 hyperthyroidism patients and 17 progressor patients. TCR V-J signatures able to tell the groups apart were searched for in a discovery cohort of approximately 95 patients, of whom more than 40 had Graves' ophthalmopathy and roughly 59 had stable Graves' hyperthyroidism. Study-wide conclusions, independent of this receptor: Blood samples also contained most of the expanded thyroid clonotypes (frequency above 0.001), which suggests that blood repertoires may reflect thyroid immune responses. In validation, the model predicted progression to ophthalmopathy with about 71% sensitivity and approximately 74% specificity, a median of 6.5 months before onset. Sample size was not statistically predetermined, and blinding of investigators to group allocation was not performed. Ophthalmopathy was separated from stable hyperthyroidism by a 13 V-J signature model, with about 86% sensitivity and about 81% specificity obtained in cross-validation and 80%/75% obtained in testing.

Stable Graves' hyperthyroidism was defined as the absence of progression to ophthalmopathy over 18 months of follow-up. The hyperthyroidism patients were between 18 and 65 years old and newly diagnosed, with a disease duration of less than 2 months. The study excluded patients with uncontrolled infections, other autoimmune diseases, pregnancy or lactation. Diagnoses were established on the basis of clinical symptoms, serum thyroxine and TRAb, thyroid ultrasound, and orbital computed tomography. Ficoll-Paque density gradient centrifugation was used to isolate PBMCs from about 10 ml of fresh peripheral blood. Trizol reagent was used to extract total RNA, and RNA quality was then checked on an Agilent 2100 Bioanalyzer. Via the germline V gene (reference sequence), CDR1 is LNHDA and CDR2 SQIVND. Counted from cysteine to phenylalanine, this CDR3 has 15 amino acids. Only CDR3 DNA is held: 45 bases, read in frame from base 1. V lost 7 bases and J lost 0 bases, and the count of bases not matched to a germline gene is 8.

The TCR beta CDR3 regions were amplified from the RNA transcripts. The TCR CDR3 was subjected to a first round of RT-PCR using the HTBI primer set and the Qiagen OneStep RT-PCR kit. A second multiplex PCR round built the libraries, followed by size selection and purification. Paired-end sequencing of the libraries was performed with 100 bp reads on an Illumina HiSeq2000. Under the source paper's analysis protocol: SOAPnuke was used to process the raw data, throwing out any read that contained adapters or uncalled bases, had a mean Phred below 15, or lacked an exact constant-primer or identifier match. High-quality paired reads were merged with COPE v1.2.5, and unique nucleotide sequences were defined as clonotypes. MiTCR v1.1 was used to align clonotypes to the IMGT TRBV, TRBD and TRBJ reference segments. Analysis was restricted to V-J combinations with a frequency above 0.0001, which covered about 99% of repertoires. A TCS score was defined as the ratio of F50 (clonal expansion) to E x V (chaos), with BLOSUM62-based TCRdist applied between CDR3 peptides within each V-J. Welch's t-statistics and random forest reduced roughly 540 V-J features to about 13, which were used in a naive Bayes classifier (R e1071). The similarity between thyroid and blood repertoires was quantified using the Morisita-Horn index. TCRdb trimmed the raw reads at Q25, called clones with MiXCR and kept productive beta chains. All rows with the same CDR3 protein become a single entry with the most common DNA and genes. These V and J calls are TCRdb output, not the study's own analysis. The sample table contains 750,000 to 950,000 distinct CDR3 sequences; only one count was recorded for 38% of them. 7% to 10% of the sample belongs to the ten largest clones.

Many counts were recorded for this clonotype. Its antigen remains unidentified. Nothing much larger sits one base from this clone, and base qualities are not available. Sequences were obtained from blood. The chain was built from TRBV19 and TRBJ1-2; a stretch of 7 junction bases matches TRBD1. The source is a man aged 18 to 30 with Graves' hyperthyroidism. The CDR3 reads CASKMRDSSNYGYTF. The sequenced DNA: TGTGCCAGTAAAATGAGGGACAGCTCTAACTATGGCTACACCTTC.